This TCR beta chain comes out of a study of T cell clonality in common variable immunodeficiency. This clone was seen at least ten times. The read finishes 3 residues shy of the CDR3 end, and the germline J gene is used to complete it. Trimming removed 5 bases from V and 4 bases from J; junction bases left unmatched: 6. There are 14 residues in the CDR3. CDR1 DFQATT and CDR2 SNEGSKA come from the germline V gene (reference sequence). Clones were read by immunoSEQ multiplex PCR, and TCRdb kept only the in-frame ones, dropping some. This sample carries over 55,000 clones and no singletons, and approximately 1.6% goes to the top ten. Caucasian heritage predominated among both patients and controls.

Material: peripheral blood mononuclear cells. The chain links TRBV20-1 to TRBJ2-5; 11 bases agree with TRBD2. The clonotype was recovered from a person between 18 and 70 years old in good health. CDR3 in amino acids: CSAFSGRATETQYF. The sequenced part of the CDR3 DNA is TGCAGTGCTTTTAGCGGGAGGGCCACAGAGACC.